This entry describes one TCR beta chain. The CDR3 is 15 amino acids. The germline V gene has CDR1 SGHNT and CDR2 YYREEE (reference sequence). V was pared by 4 bases and J by 6 bases, with 9 bases of the junction left unmatched. These data originate in a study of blood T cell repertoires in COVID-19. Study in general: Acute and convalescent COVID-19 samples came from the United States, Italy and Spain. PBMCs, B-cell-depleted T cells, or T cells were the source of the cDNA or gDNA that made up the material.

In the study's own analysis: Counts of nucleated cells, estimated from reference gene primer amplification, were obtained. Assay used: immunoSEQ multiplex PCR; TCRdb lists only in-frame clones, some missing. Clonal size and the V and J genes are those of that table, whereas D and trimming came from the DNA. The sample holds 70,000 to 80,000 clones; 83% are singletons and the top ten take around 38%. The sequence was collected from an elderly man with acute or convalescent COVID-19. V and J are TRBV5-4 and TRBJ1-5, with 8 bases matching TRBD1. The sample was peripheral blood. The CDR3 DNA reads as TGTGCCAGCAGCCCCGGACAGGGTCGAGGTCAGCCCCAGCATTTT. Its protein is CASSPGQGRGQPQHF.